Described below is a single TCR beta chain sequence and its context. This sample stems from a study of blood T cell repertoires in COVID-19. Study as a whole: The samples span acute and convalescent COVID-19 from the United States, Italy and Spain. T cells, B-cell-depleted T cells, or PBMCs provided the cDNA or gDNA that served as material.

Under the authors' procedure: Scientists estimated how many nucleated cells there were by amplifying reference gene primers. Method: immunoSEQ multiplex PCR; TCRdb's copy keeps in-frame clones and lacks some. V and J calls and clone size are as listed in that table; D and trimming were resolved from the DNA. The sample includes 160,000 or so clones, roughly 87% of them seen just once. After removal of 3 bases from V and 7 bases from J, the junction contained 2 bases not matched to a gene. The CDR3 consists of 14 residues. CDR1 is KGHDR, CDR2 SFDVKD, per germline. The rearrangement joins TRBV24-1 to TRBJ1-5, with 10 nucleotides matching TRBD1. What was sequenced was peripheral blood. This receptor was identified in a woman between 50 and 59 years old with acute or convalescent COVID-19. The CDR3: CATSDGTGEQPQHF. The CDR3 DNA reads TGTGCCACCAGTGATGGGACAGGGGAACAGCCCCAGCATTTT.